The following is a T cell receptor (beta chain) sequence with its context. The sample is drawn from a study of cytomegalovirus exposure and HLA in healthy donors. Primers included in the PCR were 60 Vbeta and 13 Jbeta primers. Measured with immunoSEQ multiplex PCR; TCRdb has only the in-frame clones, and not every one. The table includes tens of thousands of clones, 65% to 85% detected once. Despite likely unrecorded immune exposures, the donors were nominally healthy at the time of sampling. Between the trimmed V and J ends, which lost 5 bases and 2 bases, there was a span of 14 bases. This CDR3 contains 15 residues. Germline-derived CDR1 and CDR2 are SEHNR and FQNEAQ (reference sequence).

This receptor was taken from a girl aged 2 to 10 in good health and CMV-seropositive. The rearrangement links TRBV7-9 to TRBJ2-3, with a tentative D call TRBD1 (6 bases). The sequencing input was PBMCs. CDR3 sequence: CASSARDTATDTQYF. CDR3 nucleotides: TGTGCCAGCAGCGCCCGGGACACAGCCACAGATACGCAGTATTTT.